The present TCR beta chain was sequenced within a study of cytotoxic CD8 clonotypes in ibrutinib-treated CLL. Study overall: Partial responses totalled approximately 25 and complete responses 2; after median roughly 70 months, approximately 15 remained remitted and approximately twelve progressed. Study-wide results and caveats: Investigators sampled sustained-remission and progressing patients at differing times. There were few public clonotypes, and on treatment they contracted or stayed stable. Whereas clonality rose at ibrutinib response, it declined toward baseline at progression.

Germline V gene data show CDR1 as LNHNV and CDR2 as YYDKDF (reference sequence). The length of the CDR3 is 17 residues. V lost 1 base and J lost 7; bases outside the gene matches: 8. TCRdb keeps only in-frame clones here, not all; method: immunoSEQ multiplex PCR. The data show around 300,000 clones, around four fifths seen once. As concerns this clone: What it recognizes is unknown.

The TCR sequence derives from a human donor with chronic lymphocytic leukemia. This chain uses TRBV15 with TRBJ2-1, with TRBD2 matching 12 bases. Material: PBMCs, obtained before ibrutinib treatment. The DNA of the CDR3 is TGTGCCACCAGCAGAGGAGCGACTAGCGGGAGTGGTAATGAGCAGTTCTTC. This encodes CATSRGATSGSGNEQFF.